These 27 T cell receptor beta chains share one sample of origin, sequenced in a study of blood T cells in healthy people across ages. Combining a sample-barcoded 5' primer with a J-beta primer mix, a second PCR ran for about 6 to 12 cycles. TCRdb passed the 5' RACE reads through MiXCR, listing each CDR3 protein once. The table records about 1.6 million distinct CDR3 sequences, about 35% of them present only once. The sequenced sample was blood. The receptors derive from a woman in her twenties or thirties in good health.

This clonotype has just a few counts. The chain links TRBV7-9 to TRBJ2-3; D may be TRBD1 or TRBD2 (7 bases each). V gave up 5 bases and J gave up 2 bases, with 20 bases separating them. The CDR3 runs 17 residues. Germline V gene sequence: CDR1 SEHNR, CDR2 FQNEAQ (reference sequence). The CDR3 nucleotides are TGTGCCAGCAGCCGGGGAGGGGGCTTCGATCCCACAGATACGCAGTATTTT. As protein: CASSRGGGFDPTDTQYF. The variable domain in full, completed from reference TRBV7-9 and TRBJ2-3, reads DTGVSQNPRHKITKRGQNVTFRCDPISEHNRLYWYRQTLGQGPEFLTYFQNEAQLEKSRLLSDRFSAERPKGSFSTLEIQRTEQGDSAMYLCASSRGGGFDPTDTQYFGPGTRLTVL.

The genes are TRBV9 and TRBJ2-2; no firm D call. Germline-derived CDR1 and CDR2 are SGDLS and YYNGEE. Trimming removed 0 bases from V and 2 bases from J, with 14 bases in between. This CDR3 comprises 17 residues. The CDR3 DNA reads as TGTGCCAGCAGCGTAGCCGGGTCCCCTTCCAACACCGGGGAGCTGTTTTTT. Residues: CASSVAGSPSNTGELFF.

The V and J genes are TRBV13 and TRBJ2-7, with D hard to call. Germline V gives CDR1 PRHDT, CDR2 FYEKMQ (reference sequence). The CDR3 contains 13 residues. Trimming cost V 5 bases and J 7 bases, with 15 bases left between them. The CDR3 bases are TGTGCCAGCAGCCCCGAGCCCCTTAAAGAGCAGTACTTC. This translates into CASSPEPLKEQYF.

This clonotype came up a few times. This rearrangement joins TRBV7-2 to TRBJ2-1, with 7 bases that match TRBD2. V shed 3 bases, J shed 5 bases, and the junction held 7 bases outside the gene matches. This CDR3 contains 15 residues. Looked up from germline, CDR1 is SGHTA and CDR2 is FQGNSA. CDR3: CASSFRAGSNNEQFF. DNA for the CDR3: TGTGCCAGCAGCTTCAGAGCGGGAAGCAACAATGAGCAGTTCTTC.

The chain combines TRBV20-1 with TRBJ2-1; 8 bases match TRBD2. The CDR3 spans 15 residues. Germline CDR1 is DFQATT and CDR2 is SNEGSKA (reference sequence). Trimming took 6 bases from V and 8 from J; bases not matched to a gene: 15. The CDR3 reads CSAQGGTSQADEQFF. The DNA of the CDR3 is TGCAGTGCCCAAGGGGGGACTAGTCAAGCCGATGAGCAGTTCTTC.

This clonotype was seen only a few times. The J gene is TRBJ2-7, the V gene TRBV27, with TRBD2 identical over 14 bases. V lost 4 bases, J lost 4 bases, and 3 bases stayed unmatched. From germline, CDR1 is MNHEY and CDR2 SMNVEV (reference sequence). CDR3 length equals 15 residues. DNA for the CDR3: TGTGCCAGCAGTTGGGGACTAGCGGGAGAATACGAGCAGTACTTC. It translates to CASSWGLAGEYEQYF.

The chain employs TRBV28 and TRBJ2-7; weak D call: TRBD2 (7 bases). Deletions cut 7 bases from V and 5 bases from J, with 15 bases between. Germline loops: CDR1 MDHEN, CDR2 SYDVKM. The CDR3 loop spans 13 amino acids. The CDR3 loop reads CASMRSGGNEQYF. The DNA for the CDR3 is TGTGCCAGCATGCGGTCGGGGGGCAACGAGCAGTACTTC.

The sample holds a few counts of this clonotype. The rearrangement joins TRBV28 to TRBJ1-5; 9 bases are shared with TRBD1. The CDR3 spans 17 residues. With V trimmed by 2 bases and J by 0 bases, 5 bases remained unmatched. Per the germline V gene, CDR1 is MDHEN and CDR2 is SYDVKM. CDR3 coding DNA: TGTGCCAGCAGTTTAATTGGGACAGGGTATAGCAATCAGCCCCAGCATTTT. Translation: CASSLIGTGYSNQPQHF.

The chain joins TRBV7-9 to TRBJ2-1; 12 nucleotides line up with TRBD2. From germline, CDR1 is SEHNR and CDR2 FQNEAQ (reference sequence). The V gene end was trimmed by 6 bases and the J gene end by 5 bases; junction bases not matched to a gene: 8. The CDR3 length is 16 residues. CDR3 region: CASSPGTSGFDNEQFF. CDR3 coding DNA: TGTGCCAGCAGTCCCGGGACTAGCGGGTTTGACAATGAGCAGTTCTTC.

The chain links TRBV6-2 or TRBV6-3 to TRBJ1-1; D gene ambiguous. Germline V gene data show CDR1 as MNHEY and CDR2 as SVGEGT. V was clipped by 7 bases and J by 1 base, with 16 bases between them. The CDR3 length is 15 residues. CDR3 nucleotide sequence: TGTGCCAGCATCCCCTCGGGGAGGGCGAACACTGAAGCTTTCTTT. This gives the protein CASIPSGRANTEAFF.

Note on this clonotype: Possible read error: a much larger clone is one base away. The V call is TRBV29-1, the J call TRBJ2-7; 9 bases are a match to TRBD1. Per germline, CDR1 SQVTM and CDR2 ANQGSEA. The CDR3 is 14 amino acids. V lost 3 bases, J lost 7 bases, and 10 bases stayed unmatched. The CDR3 loop is CSVDLRTGDNEQYF. CDR3 DNA: TGCAGCGTTGATTTAAGGACAGGGGACAATGAGCAGTACTTC.

In regard to this clonotype: A junction boundary mismatches the germline segment, possibly from a read error. The rearrangement uses TRBV12-5 and TRBJ2-1; D call uncertain. Per germline, CDR1 LGHNT and CDR2 FRNRAP. The CDR3 totals 8 residues. The CDR3 protein is CASGLVSF. CDR3 sequence (DNA): TGTGCTAGTGGTTTGGTCTCCTTC.

This chain connects TRBV25-1 to TRBJ1-2; 8 bases agree with TRBD1. J gave up 8 bases and V 8 bases, and 10 bases lay outside the gene matches. CDR3 length equals 13 residues. Germline V gene lookup returns CDR1 MGHDK and CDR2 SYGVNS. The DNA for the CDR3 is TGTGCCAGCCGCAACACCGGGACAGGAGGCTACACCTTC. It is translated as CASRNTGTGGYTF.

A few counts support this clonotype. This sequence joins TRBV20-1 and TRBJ2-7; weak D call: TRBD1 (6 bases). The CDR3 length is 15 residues. Germline CDR1 and CDR2: DFQATT and SNEGSKA (reference sequence). V was clipped by 3 bases and J by 0 bases, with 15 bases between them. CDR3 bases: TGCAGTGCTAGCGACCTCCGGGACACCTCCTACGAGCAGTACTTC. This gives the protein CSASDLRDTSYEQYF.

In this sample, this clonotype turned up a few times. V is TRBV29-1 and J is TRBJ2-1; TRBD2 agrees at 7 bases. CDR3 size: 14 residues. CDR1 is SQVTM, CDR2 ANQGSEA, per germline. V lost 2 bases to trimming and J lost 2 bases; unmatched junction nucleotides: 3. In DNA, the CDR3 is TGCAGCGTTGAACTAGCGGTTACCTACAATGAGCAGTTCTTC. Amino acids: CSVELAVTYNEQFF.

The CDR3 region is CASSLWPSGTYEQYF. CDR3 sequence (DNA): TGTGCCAGCAGCTTATGGCCTAGCGGGACCTACGAGCAGTACTTC. The rearrangement links TRBV11-2 to TRBJ2-7, with 9 bases identical to TRBD2. The CDR3 contains 15 residues. Trimming cost V 2 bases and J 2 bases; bases outside gene matches: 4. Germline CDR1 and CDR2: SGHAT and FQNNGV.

This chain uses TRBV7-9 with TRBJ2-1, with 11 positions matching TRBD2. This CDR3 has 18 amino acids. V lost 5 bases, J lost 0 bases, and 9 bases stayed unmatched. Per germline, CDR1 SEHNR and CDR2 FQNEAQ (reference sequence). This CDR3 is CASSASSSGGTSYNEQFF. As DNA, the CDR3 is TGTGCCAGCAGCGCAAGCTCTAGCGGGGGGACCTCCTACAATGAGCAGTTCTTC.

V usage is TRBV6-2 or TRBV6-3 and J usage is TRBJ2-2; 14 bases are shared with TRBD2. The ends lost 4 bases at V and 4 bases at J; junction bases unmatched: 5. The CDR3 is made up of 17 amino acids. Germline V gene lookup returns CDR1 MNHEY and CDR2 SVGEGT. CDR3 DNA sequence: TGTGCCAGCAGTTGGGGACTAGCGGGGGCCTTCACCGGGGAGCTGTTTTTT. Protein product: CASSWGLAGAFTGELFF.

Points on this clonotype: At one end the junction does not follow the germline gene, possibly because of a read error. The gene calls are TRBV20-1 and TRBJ2-4, with 13 bases that match TRBD2. The CDR3 runs 16 residues. Germline CDR1 reads DFQATT; CDR2 reads SNEGSKA (reference sequence). CDR3 bases: TGCAGTGCCAGAGGTTATGAGAGACTAGCGGGGGGTGAGCAGTACTTC. Protein product: CSARGYERLAGGEQYF.

This clonotype was picked up a small number of times. V gene TRBV5-1 combines with J gene TRBJ2-1; 16 nucleotides match TRBD2. J lost 7 bases, V lost 3 bases, and 7 bases had no gene match. Germline V gene data show CDR1 as SGHRS and CDR2 as YFSETQ. The CDR3 has 17 residues. The CDR3 sequence: CASSSGLAGGPGNEQFF. CDR3 nucleotides: TGCGCCAGCAGCTCGGGACTAGCGGGAGGGCCGGGGAATGAGCAGTTCTTC.

This clonotype showed up just a few times. V gene TRBV11-3 combines with J gene TRBJ2-7; D is perhaps TRBD2 (5 bases). This CDR3 contains 19 residues. Trimming shortened V by 0 bases and J by 1 base, and 22 bases separated the two germline ends. Germline V gene data show CDR1 as SGHNT and CDR2 as YENEEA. CDR3 in DNA: TGTGCCAGCAGCTTAGAAAGGACTTCCCCCGGCCCCCCGTCCTACGAGCAGTACTTC. It encodes CASSLERTSPGPPSYEQYF. The whole variable domain, remainder taken from reference TRBV11-3 and TRBJ2-7, is EAGVVQSPRYKIIEKKQPVAFWCNPISGHNTLYWYLQNLGQGPELLIRYENEEAVDDSQLPKDRFSAERLKGVDSTLKIQPAELGDSAVYLCASSLERTSPGPPSYEQYFGPGTRLTVT.

The V call is TRBV4-1, the J call TRBJ2-2; TRBD1 or TRBD2 may be the D gene (5 bases each). Per the germline V gene, CDR1 is MGHRA and CDR2 is YSYEKL. The length of the CDR3 is 16 residues. V was shortened by 0 bases and J by 14 bases, with 22 bases between the two germline ends. The DNA of the CDR3 is TGCGCCAGCAGCCAAGAGGGGCTTTTGGGGAGAGGAGGACTGTTTTTT. Residues: CASSQEGLLGRGGLFF.

This clonotype was seen a few times. A much larger clone differs by one base, so this may be a read error. V gene TRBV20-1 combines with J gene TRBJ2-7; 8 positions agree with TRBD2. The length of the CDR3 is 13 residues. Germline V gene sequence: CDR1 DFQATT, CDR2 SNEGSKA (reference sequence). CDR3 nucleotides: TGCGGTGCTAGCGGTGGCGGGAGGTACGAGCAGTACTTC. This sequence encodes CGASGGGRYEQYF.

The CDR3 DNA reads as TGTGCCAGCAGTTTAAACAGACAGGGGGGGACAGATACGCAGTATTTT. Protein: CASSLNRQGGTDTQYF. The chain couples TRBV28 to TRBJ2-3, with 9 nucleotides matching TRBD1. Germline CDR1 reads MDHEN; CDR2 reads SYDVKM. The CDR3 totals 16 residues. Trimming took 2 bases from V and 3 from J; bases not matched to a gene: 6.

This chain links TRBV7-9 with TRBJ2-7, with 10 bases identical to TRBD1. Germline CDR1 reads SEHNR; CDR2 reads FQNEAQ (reference sequence). V shed 5 bases and J 6 bases; nucleotides not matched to a gene: 7. The CDR3 has 14 residues. CDR3 sequence reads: CASSRGQGNREQYF. The DNA for the CDR3 is TGTGCCAGCAGCCGGGGACAGGGGAATCGCGAGCAGTACTTC.

This clonotype was detected a few times. The genes are TRBV6-5 and TRBJ2-7, with 8 bases that match TRBD2. Germline V gene sequence: CDR1 MNHEY, CDR2 SVGAGI. After removal of 3 bases from V and 3 bases from J, the junction contained 7 bases not matched to a gene. The CDR3 length is 15 residues. Here the CDR3 DNA reads TGTGCCAGCAGTTATGTTCACGGGGGGGGCTACGAGCAGTACTTC. Translated: CASSYVHGGGYEQYF.

The V and J genes are TRBV12-3 or TRBV12-4 and TRBJ1-5; TRBD1 aligns across 8 bases. Trimming took 7 bases from V and 0 from J; bases not matched to a gene: 14. This CDR3 contains 18 residues. CDR3 nucleotides: TGTGCCAGCACCCTAGACAGGGGCGGTGGGGGTAGCAATCAGCCCCAGCATTTT. Encoded protein: CASTLDRGGGGSNQPQHF.